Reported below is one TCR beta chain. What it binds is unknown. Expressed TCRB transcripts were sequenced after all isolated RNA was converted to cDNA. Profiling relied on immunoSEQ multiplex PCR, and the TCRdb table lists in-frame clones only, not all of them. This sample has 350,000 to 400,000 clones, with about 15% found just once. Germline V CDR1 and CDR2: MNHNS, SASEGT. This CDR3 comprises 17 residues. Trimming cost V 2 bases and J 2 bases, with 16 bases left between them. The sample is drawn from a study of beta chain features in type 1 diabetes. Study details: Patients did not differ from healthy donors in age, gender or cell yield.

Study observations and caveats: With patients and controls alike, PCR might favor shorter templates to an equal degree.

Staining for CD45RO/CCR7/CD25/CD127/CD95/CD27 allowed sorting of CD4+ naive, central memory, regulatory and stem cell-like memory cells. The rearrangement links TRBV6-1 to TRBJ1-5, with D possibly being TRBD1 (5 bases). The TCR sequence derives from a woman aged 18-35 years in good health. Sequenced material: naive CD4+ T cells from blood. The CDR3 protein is CASSEFKGAQRNQPQHF. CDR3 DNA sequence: TGTGCCAGCAGTGAATTTAAAGGGGCTCAGCGCAATCAGCCCCAGCATTTT.